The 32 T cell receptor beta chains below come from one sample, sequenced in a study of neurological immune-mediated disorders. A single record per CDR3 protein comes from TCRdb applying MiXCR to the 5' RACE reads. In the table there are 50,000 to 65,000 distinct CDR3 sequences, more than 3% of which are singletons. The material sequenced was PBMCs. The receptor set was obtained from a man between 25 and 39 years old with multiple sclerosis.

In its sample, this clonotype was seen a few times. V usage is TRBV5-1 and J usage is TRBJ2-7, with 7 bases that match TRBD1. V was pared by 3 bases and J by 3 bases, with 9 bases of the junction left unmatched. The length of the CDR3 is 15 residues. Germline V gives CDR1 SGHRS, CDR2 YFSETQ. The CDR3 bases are TGCGCCAGCAGCTCAATCAGACAGGGAAACTACGAGCAGTACTTC. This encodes CASSSIRQGNYEQYF. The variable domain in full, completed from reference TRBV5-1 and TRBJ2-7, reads KAGVTQTPRYLIKTRGQQVTLSCSPISGHRSVSWYQQTPGQGLQFLFEYFSETQRNKGNFPGRFSGRQFSNSRSEMNVSTLELGDSALYLCASSSIRQGNYEQYFGPGTRLTVT.

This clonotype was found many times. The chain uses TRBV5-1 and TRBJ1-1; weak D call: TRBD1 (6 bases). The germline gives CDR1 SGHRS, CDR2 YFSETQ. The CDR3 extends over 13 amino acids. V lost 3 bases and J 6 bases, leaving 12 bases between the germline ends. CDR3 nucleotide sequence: TGCGCCAGCAGCTACGGACAGAGTTCTGAAGCTTTCTTT. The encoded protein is CASSYGQSSEAFF.

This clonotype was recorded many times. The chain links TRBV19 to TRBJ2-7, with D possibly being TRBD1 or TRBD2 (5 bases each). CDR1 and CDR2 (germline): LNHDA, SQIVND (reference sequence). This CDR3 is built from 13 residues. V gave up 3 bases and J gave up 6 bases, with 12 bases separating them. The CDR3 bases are TGTGCCAGTAGTATGGGACCCCTTGTCGAGCAGTACTTC. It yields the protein CASSMGPLVEQYF.

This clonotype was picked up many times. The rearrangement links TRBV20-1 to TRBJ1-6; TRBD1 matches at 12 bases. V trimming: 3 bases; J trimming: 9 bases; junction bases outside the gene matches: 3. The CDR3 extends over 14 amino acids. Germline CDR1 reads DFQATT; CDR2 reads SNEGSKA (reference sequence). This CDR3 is CSASGTGGSSPLHF. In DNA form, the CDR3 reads TGCAGTGCTAGTGGGACAGGGGGCAGTTCACCCCTCCACTTT.

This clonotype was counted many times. CDR3 in DNA: TGTGCCAGCAGCTTAGGGAGCATGGTTGGGGGGGCGCGAGCTTTCTTT. Its protein product is CASSLGSMVGGARAFF. The rearrangement links TRBV7-2 to TRBJ1-1; a possible D gene is TRBD1 (6 bases). The CDR3 sequence is 16 residues long. V shed 1 base and J shed 10 bases, with 22 bases lying between them. Germline loops: CDR1 SGHTA, CDR2 FQGNSA.

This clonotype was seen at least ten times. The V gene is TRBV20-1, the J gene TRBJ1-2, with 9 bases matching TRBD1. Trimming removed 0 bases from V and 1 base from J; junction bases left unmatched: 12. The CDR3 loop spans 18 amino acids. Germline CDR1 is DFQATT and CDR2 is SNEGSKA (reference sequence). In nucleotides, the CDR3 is TGCAGTGCTAGAGATGGACAGGGGCCCGGTAGTGGTAACTATGGCTACACCTTC. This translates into CSARDGQGPGSGNYGYTF.

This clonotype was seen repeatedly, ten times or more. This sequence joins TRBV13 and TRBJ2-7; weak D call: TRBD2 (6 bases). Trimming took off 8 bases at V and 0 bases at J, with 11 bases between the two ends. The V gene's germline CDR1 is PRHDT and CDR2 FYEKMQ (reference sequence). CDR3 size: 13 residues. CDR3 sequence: CASSRGSSYEQYF. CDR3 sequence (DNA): TGTGCCAGCTCCCGGGGGTCCTCCTACGAGCAGTACTTC.

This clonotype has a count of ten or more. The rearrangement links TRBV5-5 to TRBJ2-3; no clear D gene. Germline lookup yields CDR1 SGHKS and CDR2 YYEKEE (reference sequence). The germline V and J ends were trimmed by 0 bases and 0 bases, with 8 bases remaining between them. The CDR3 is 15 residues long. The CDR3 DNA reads TGTGCCAGCAGCTTGGACGGCCTTAGCACAGATACGCAGTATTTT. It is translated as CASSLDGLSTDTQYF.

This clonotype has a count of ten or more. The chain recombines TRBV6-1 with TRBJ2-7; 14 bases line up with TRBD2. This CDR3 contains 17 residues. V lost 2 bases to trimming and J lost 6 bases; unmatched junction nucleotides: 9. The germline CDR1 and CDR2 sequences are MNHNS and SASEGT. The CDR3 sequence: CASSEWGLAGAGGEQYF. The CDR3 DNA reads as TGTGCCAGCAGTGAATGGGGACTAGCGGGAGCAGGAGGCGAGCAGTACTTC.

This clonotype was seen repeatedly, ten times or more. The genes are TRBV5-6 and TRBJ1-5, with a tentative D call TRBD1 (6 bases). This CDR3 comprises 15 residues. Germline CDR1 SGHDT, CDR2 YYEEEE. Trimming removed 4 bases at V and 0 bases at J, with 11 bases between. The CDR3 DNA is TGTGCCAGCAGCCTAGGGGGTTTTAGCAATCAGCCCCAGCATTTT. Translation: CASSLGGFSNQPQHF.

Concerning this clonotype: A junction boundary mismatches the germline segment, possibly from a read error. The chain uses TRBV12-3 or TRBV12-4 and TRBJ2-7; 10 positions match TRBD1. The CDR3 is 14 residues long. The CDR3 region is CASSPRQGAYEKYF. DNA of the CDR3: TGTGCCAGCAGTCCCCGACAGGGGGCTTACGAGAAGTACTTC.

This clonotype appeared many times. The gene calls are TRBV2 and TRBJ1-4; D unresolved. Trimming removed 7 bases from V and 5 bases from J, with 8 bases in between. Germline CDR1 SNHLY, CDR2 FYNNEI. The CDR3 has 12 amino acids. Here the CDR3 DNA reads TGTGCCAGCACGCAGGCAAATGAAAAACTGTTTTTT. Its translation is CASTQANEKLFF. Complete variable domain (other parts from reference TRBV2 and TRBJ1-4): EPEVTQTPSHQVTQMGQEVILRCVPISNHLYFYWYRQILGQKVEFLVSFYNNEISEKSEIFDDQFSVERPDGSNFTLKIRSTKLEDSAMYFCASTQANEKLFFGSGTQLSVL.

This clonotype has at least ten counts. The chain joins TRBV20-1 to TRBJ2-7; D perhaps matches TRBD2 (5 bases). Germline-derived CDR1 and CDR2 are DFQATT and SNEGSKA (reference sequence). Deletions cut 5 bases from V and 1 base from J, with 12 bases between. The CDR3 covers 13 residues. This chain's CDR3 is CSAGGPASYEQYF. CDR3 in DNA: TGCAGTGCTGGAGGACCCGCATCCTACGAGCAGTACTTC.

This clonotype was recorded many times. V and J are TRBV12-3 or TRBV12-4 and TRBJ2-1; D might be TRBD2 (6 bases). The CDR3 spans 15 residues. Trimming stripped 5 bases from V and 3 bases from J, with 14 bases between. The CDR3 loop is CASSPISGYYNEQFF. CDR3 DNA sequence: TGTGCCAGCAGTCCCATTAGCGGCTACTACAATGAGCAGTTCTTC.

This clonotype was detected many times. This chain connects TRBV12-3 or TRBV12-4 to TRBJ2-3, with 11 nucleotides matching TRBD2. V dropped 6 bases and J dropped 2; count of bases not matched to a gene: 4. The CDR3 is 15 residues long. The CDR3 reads CASSVAGGFTDTQYF. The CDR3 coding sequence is TGTGCCAGCAGCGTAGCGGGAGGGTTCACAGATACGCAGTATTTT.

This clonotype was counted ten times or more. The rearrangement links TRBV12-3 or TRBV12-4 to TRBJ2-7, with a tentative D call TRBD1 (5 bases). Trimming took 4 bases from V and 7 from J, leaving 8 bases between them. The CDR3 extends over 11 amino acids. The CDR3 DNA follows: TGTGCCAGCAGTTATAAGGGGGAGCAGTACTTC. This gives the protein CASSYKGEQYF.

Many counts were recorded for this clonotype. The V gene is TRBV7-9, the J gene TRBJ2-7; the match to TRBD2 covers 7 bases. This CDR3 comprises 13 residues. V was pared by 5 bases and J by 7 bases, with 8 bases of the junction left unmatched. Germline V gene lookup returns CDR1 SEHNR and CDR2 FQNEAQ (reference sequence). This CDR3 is CASSLGAAGEQYF. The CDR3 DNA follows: TGTGCCAGCAGCCTCGGAGCAGCGGGGGAGCAGTACTTC.

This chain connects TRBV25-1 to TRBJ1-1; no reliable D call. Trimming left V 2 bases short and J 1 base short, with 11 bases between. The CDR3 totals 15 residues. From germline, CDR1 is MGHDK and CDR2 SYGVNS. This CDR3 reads CASSELVGWNTEAFF. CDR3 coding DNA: TGTGCCAGCAGTGAACTGGTGGGATGGAACACTGAAGCTTTCTTT.

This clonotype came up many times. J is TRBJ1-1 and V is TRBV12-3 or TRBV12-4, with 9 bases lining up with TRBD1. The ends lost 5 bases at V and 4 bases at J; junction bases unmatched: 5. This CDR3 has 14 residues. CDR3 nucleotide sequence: TGTGCCAGCAGTATGGGGACAGGGCGCACTGAAGCTTTCTTT. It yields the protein CASSMGTGRTEAFF.

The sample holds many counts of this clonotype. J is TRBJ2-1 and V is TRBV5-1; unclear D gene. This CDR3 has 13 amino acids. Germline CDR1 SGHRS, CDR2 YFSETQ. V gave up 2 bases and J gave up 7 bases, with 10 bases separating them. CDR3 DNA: TGCGCCAGCAGCTTACCGGTGGAGAATGAGCAGTTCTTC. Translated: CASSLPVENEQFF.

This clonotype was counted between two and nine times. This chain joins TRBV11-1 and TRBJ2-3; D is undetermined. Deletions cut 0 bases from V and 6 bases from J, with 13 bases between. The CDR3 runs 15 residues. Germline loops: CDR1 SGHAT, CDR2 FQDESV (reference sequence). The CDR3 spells CASSLALARWDTQYF. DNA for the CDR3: TGTGCCAGCAGCTTAGCCCTCGCTCGGTGGGATACGCAGTATTTT. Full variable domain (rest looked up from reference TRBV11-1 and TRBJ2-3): EAEVAQSPRYKITEKSQAVAFWCDPISGHATLYWYRQILGQGPELLVQFQDESVVDDSQLPKDRFSAERLKGVDSTLKIQPAELGDSAMYLCASSLALARWDTQYFGPGTRLTVL.

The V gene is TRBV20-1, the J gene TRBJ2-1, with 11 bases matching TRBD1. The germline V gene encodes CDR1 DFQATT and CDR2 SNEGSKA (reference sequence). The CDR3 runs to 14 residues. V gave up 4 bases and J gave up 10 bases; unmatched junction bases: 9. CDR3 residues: CSAKRTGGGGEQFF. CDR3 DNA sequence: TGCAGTGCTAAGAGGACAGGGGGCGGGGGCGAGCAGTTCTTC.

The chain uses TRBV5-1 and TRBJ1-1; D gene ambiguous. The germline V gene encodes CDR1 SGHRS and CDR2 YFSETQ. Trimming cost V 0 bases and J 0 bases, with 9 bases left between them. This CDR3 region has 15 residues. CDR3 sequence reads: CASSLGILMNTEAFF. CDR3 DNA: TGCGCCAGCAGCTTGGGAATTTTAATGAACACTGAAGCTTTCTTT.

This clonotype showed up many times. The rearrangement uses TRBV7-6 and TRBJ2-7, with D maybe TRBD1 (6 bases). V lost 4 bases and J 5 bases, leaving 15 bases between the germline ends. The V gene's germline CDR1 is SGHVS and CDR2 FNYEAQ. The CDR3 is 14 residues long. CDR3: CASSWLSGGDEQYF. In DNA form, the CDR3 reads TGTGCCAGCAGCTGGCTCTCTGGGGGCGACGAGCAGTACTTC.

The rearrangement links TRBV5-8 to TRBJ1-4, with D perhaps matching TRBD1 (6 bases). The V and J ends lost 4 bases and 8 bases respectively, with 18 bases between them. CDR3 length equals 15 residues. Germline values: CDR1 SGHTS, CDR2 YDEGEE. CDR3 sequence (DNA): TGTGCCAGCAGCCTGACAGGTTCTCTGGTGGAAAAACTGTTTTTT. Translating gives CASSLTGSLVEKLFF.

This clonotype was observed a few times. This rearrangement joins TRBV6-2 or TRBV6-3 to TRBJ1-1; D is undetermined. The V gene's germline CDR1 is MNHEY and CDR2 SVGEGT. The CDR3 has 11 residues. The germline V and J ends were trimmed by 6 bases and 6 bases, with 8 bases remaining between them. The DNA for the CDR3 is TGTGCCAGCAGAAACGACGCTGAAGCTTTCTTT. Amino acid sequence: CASRNDAEAFF.

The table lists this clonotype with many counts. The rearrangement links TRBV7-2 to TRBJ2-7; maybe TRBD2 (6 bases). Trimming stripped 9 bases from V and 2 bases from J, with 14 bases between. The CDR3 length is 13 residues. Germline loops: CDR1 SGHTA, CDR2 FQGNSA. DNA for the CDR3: TGTGCCAGTTCCCCGGGACTTCCCTACGAGCAGTACTTC. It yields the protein CASSPGLPYEQYF.

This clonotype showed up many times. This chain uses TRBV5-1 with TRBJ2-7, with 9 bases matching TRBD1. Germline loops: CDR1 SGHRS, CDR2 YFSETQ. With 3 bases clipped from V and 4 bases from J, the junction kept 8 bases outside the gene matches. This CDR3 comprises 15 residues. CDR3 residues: CASSSPGQGRYEQYF. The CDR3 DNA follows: TGCGCCAGCAGCTCGCCGGGACAGGGTCGTTACGAGCAGTACTTC.

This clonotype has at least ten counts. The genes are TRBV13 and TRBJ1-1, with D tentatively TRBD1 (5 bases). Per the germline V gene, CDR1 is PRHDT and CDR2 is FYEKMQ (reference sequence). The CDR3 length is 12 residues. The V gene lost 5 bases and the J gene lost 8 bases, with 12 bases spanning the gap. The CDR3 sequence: CASSARTPEAFF. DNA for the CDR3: TGTGCCAGCAGCGCCAGGACACCCGAAGCTTTCTTT.

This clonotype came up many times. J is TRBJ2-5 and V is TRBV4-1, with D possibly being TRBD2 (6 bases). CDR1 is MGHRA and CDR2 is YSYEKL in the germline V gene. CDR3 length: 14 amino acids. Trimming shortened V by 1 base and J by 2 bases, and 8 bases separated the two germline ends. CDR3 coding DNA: TGCGCCAGCAGCCAAGGCGGGGCTCAAGAGACCCAGTACTTC. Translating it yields CASSQGGAQETQYF.

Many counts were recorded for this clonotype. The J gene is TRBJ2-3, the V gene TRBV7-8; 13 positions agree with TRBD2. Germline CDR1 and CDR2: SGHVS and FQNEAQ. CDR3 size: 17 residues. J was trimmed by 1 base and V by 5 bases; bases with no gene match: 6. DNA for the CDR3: TGTGCCAGCAGCCGTACTAGCGGGGGGGCTGGCACAGATACGCAGTATTTT. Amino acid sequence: CASSRTSGGAGTDTQYF.

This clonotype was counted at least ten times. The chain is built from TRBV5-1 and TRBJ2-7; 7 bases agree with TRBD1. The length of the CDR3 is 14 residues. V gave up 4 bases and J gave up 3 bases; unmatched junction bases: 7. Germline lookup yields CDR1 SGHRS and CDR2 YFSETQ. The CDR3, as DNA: TGCGCCAGCAGCCCCGGGACAGCCAACTACGAGCAGTACTTC. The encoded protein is CASSPGTANYEQYF.